This T cell receptor (beta chain) was identified during a study of post-analysis software for immune sequencing data. The length of the CDR3 is 14 residues. Between the trimmed V and J ends, which lost 3 bases and 0 bases, there was a span of 9 bases. This clonotype occurred a few times. The target antigen is unknown. Study-wide findings and caveats: Included in a set of roughly five TRBV segments more frequent in patients than controls were TRBV5-6, TRBV5-1 and TRBV20-1.

Presence of unique molecular identifiers characterized the TCR beta cDNA libraries. TCRdb used MiXCR to reprocess the PCR reads, holding one entry per CDR3 protein. The profile shows about 680,000 distinct CDR3 sequences, about 60% of them singletons. The TCR originated in a girl aged 2 to 9 with multiple sclerosis. The chain carries TRBV12-3 or TRBV12-4 and TRBJ2-7; D not resolved. What was sequenced was blood. The CDR3 protein is CASSFGENSYEQYF. CDR3 bases: TGTGCCAGCAGTTTCGGCGAGAACTCCTACGAGCAGTACTTC.